This TCR beta chain was identified during a study of blood T cell repertoires in COVID-19. Study-wide context: T cells, B-cell-depleted T cells, or PBMCs provided the cDNA or gDNA that served as material.

Original processing methods: Amplification of reference gene primers provided the estimated nucleated cell counts. Only in-frame clones appear in the TCRdb table, and some are missing; sequencing was by immunoSEQ multiplex PCR. V, J and clone size were drawn from that table, and D and trimming were deduced from the DNA. The sample lists a few hundred thousand clones; about nine tenths were seen once. This clonotype was obtained from a man in his sixties with acute or convalescent COVID-19. The specimen was peripheral blood.

In DNA form, the CDR3 reads TGCGCCAGCAGCCGGACAGCTGATCAAGACGAGCAGTACTTC. Protein sequence: CASSRTADQDEQYF. V usage is TRBV4-3 and J usage is TRBJ2-7; tentative D call: TRBD1 (6 bases). The CDR3 is 14 amino acids. V dropped 4 bases and J dropped 5 bases, with 15 bases sitting between them. Germline CDR1 reads LGHNA; CDR2 reads YSLEER.